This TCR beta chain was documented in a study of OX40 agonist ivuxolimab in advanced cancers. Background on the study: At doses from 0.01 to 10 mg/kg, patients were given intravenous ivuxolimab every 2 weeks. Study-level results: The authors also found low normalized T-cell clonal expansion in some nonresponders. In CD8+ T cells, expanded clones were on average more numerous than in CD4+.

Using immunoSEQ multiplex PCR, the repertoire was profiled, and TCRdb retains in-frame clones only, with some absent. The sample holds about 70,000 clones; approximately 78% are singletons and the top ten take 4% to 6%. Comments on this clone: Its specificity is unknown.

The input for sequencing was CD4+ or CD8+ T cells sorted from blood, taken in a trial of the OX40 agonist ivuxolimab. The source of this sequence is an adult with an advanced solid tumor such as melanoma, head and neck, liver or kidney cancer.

CDR3 DNA sequence: TGCAGCGGATGGCATGGCGATGAGCAGTTCTTC. This codes for CSGWHGDEQFF. The chain couples TRBV29-1 to TRBJ2-1; D remains unclear. Germline V CDR1 and CDR2: SQVTM, ANQGSEA. CDR3 length: 11 amino acids. Trimming removed 7 bases at V and 8 bases at J, with 12 bases between.